There are a few counts of the clone carrying this T cell receptor (beta chain). Its antigen is not known. J gave up 5 bases and V 3 bases, and 4 bases lay outside the gene matches. This CDR3 region has 17 residues. The germline V gene encodes CDR1 SGHTA and CDR2 FQGNSA. This specimen belongs to a study of early T cells in non-severe SARS-CoV-2 infection. For the study at large: Investigators sequenced bulk RNA drawn from unsorted whole blood, and chains remained unpaired. Overall study results and limits: The matching step, a VDJdb search, favored anti-spike CD8 responses and missed private and CD4 specificities.

Individual cDNA molecules carried attached unique molecular identifiers. TCRdb reanalysed the 5' RACE reads using MiXCR and keeps one entry per CDR3 protein. The table has about 61,000 distinct CDR3 sequences, about 9.3% seen once; the top ten hold 0.95% to 1.5%. The V call is TRBV7-2, the J call TRBJ2-2; 15 bases are shared with TRBD2. Material for sequencing was whole blood. This TCR derives from an adult who was a healthcare worker with PCR-confirmed SARS-CoV-2 infection or an uninfected control (not recorded which). The CDR3 here is CASSLGLAGGNTGELFF. In DNA, the CDR3 is TGTGCCAGCAGCTTGGGACTAGCGGGGGGTAATACCGGGGAGCTGTTTTTT.